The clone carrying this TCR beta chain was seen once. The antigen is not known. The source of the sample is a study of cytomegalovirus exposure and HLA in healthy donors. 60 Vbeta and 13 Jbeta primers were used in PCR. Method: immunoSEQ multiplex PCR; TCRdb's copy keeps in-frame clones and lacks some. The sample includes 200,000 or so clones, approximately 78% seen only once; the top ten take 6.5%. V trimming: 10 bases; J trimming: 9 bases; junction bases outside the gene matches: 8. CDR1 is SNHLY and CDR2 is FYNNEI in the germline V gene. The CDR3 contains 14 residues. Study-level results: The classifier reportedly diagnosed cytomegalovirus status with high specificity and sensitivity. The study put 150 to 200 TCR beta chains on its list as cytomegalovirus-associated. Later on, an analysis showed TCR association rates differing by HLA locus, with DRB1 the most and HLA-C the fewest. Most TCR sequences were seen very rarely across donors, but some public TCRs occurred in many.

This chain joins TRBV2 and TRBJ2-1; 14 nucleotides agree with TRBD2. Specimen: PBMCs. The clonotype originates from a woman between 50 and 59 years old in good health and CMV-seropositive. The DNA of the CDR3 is TGTGCCACCTTGGGACTAGCGGGAGTGGGTGAGCAGTTCTTC. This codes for CATLGLAGVGEQFF.